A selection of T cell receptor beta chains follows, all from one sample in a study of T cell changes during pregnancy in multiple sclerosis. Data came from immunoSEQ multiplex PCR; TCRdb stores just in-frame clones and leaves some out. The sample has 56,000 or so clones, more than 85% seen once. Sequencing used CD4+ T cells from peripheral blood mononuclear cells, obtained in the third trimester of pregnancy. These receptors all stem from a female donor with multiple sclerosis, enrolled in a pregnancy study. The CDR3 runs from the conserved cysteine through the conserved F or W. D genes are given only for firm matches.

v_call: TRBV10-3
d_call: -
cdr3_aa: CAIRDNYNEQFF

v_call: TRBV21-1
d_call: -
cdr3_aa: CASSKSLAGDTDTQYF

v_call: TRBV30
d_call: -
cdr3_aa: CAWARQVDGYTF

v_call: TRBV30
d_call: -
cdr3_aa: CAWSTKFSTNEKLFF

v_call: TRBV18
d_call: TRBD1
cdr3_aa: CASSLQTGEEQYF

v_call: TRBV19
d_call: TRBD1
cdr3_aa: CASSTRTGGANTGELFF

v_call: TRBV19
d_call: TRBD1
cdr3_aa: CASSTGQGGNYGYTF

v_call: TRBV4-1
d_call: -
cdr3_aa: CASSQGTVSNQPQHF

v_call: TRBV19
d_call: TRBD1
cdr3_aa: CASTDSGGHLNTEAFF

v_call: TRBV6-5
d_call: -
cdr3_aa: CASSYSSFGEDTQYF

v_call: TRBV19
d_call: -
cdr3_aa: CASSILGGTDTQYF

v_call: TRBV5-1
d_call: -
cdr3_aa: CASSLAPGPPSDTQYF

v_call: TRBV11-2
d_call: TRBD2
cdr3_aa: CASSLGTSRETQYF

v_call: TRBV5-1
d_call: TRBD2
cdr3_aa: CASSLAGTTDTQYF

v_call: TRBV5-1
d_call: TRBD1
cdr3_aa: CASSSRDRHEKLFF

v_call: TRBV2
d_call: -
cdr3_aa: CASSERRGAQETQYF

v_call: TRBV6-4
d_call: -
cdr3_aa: CASSDSGSTLGYTF

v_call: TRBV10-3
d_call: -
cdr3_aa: CAIPGRDSANYTF

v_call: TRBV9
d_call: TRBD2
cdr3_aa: CASSVGGGVGSYEQYF

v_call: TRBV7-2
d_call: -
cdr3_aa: CASSTQGQETQYF

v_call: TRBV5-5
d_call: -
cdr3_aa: CASSRIGGGSYNSPLHF

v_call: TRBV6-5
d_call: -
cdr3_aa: CASSYLAGPGYTF

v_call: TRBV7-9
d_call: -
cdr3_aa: CASSRTESGYTF

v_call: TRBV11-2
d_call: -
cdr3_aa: CASSLAARLYGYTF

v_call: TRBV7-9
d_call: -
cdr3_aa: CASSLASPGTENTEAFF

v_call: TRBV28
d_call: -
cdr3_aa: CASSRQAPNYGYTF

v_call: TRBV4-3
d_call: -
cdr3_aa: CASSQERRGNANYGYTF

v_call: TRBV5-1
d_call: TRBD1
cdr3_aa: CASSVDRGNEQFF

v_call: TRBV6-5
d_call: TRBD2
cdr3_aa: CASSYASGSRNEQFF

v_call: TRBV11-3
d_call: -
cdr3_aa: CASSLVGSSYEQYF

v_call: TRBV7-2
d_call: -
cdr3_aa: CASSPQTGRGGYTF

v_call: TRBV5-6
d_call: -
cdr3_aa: CASSQQGEAFF

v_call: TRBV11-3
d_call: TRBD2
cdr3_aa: CASSLTSGGVYNEQFF

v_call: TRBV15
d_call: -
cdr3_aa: CATSRDWSGDYTF

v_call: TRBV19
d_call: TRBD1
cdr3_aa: CASSLPGQHFLSNQPQHF

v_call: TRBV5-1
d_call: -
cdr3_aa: CASSLDPGEWEKLFF

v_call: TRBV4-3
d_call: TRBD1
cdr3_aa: CASSQDFPAGGVYGYTF

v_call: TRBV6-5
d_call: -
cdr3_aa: CASSYGGSNTEAFF

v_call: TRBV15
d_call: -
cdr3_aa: CATSFSGGYGYTF

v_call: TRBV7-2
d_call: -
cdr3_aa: CASSPSQRQWDEQYF

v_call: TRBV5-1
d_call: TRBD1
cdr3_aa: CASSWTGSLYEQYF

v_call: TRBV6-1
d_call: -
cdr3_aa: CASSESAAQGNSYGYTF

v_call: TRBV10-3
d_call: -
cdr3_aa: CAISVQGHQETQYF

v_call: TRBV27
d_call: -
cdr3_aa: CASSLGTGDDYTF

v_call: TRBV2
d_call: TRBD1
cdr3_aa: CASSQDRGYGYTF

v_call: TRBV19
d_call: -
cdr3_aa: CASSTEGYGYTF

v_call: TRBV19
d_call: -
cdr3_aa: CASNFGGRPNQPQHF

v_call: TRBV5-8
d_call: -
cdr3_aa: CASGGSFGEIRYEQYF

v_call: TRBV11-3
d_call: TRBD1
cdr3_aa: CASSSFGQGKGGELFF

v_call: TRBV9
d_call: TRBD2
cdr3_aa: CASSQTGRGVTDTQYF

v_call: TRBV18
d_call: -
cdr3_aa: CASSPRSGGEEKLFF

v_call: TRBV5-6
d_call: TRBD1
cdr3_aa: CASSLGQGYGNTIYF

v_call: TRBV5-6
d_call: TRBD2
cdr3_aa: CASSLGASGTSYNEQFF

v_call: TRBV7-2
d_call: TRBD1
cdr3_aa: CASSAAGTGSVKLFF

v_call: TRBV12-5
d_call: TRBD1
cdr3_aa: CASGLDRGLRTEAFF

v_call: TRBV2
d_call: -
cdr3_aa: CASSKGRHTANTGELFF

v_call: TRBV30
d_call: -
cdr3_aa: CAWSSLLDGKLNQPQHF

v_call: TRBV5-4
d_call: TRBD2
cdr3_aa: CASSWGSRGEETQYF

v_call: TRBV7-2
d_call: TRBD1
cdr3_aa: CASSLATDRGSYEQYF